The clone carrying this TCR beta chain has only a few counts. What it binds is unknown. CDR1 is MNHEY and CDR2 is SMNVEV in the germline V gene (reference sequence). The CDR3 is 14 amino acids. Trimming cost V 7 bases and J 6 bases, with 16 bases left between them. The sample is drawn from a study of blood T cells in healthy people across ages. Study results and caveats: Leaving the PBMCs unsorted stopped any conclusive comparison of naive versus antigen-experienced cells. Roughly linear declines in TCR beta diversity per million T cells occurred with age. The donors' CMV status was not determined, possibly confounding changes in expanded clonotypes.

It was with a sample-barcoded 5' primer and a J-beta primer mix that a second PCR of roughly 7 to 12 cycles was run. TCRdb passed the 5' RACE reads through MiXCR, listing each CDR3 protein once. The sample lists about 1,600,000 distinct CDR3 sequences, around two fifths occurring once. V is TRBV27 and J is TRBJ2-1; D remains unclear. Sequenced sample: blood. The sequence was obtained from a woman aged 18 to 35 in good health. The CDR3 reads CASMFWTQSNEQFF. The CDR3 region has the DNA TGTGCCAGCATGTTTTGGACCCAAAGCAATGAGCAGTTCTTC.